The TCR beta chain described here comes from a study of blood T cell repertoires in COVID-19. Background on the study: Some COVID-19 samples were acute and others convalescent; all came from the United States, Italy and Spain. Sample material is recorded as cDNA or gDNA derived from T cells, B-cell-depleted T cells, or PBMCs.

The CDR3 extends over 20 amino acids. CDR1 is LNHDA, CDR2 SQIVND, per germline (reference sequence). Between the trimmed V and J ends, which lost 5 bases and 6 bases, there was a span of 29 bases. Per the authors' pipeline: Nucleated cell number was recorded as an estimate derived from reference gene primer amplification. Clones were read by immunoSEQ multiplex PCR, and TCRdb kept only the in-frame ones, dropping some. The V and J calls and clone size are taken from that table; D and trimming were inferred from the DNA. The profile shows fewer than 250,000 clones, roughly 83% of them singletons. Specimen: peripheral blood. This clonotype was obtained from a woman between 50 and 59 years old with acute or convalescent COVID-19. This sequence joins TRBV19 and TRBJ2-6, with D perhaps TRBD1 (6 bases). CDR3: CASSPQAGTWVDKSANVLTF. CDR3 coding DNA: TGTGCCAGTAGTCCCCAAGCCGGGACATGGGTAGATAAGTCGGCCAACGTCCTGACTTTC.